The T cell receptor beta chain described here comes from a study of blood T cell repertoires in COVID-19. Across the study: Acute and convalescent COVID-19 specimens originated in the United States, Italy and Spain. T cells, B-cell-depleted T cells, or PBMCs provided the cDNA or gDNA that served as material.

Per the original data handling: Amplification of reference gene primers provided the estimated nucleated cell counts. Assay used: immunoSEQ multiplex PCR; TCRdb lists only in-frame clones, some missing. V, J and clone size derive from that table, while D and trimming were established from the DNA sequence. The sample gives 120,000 to 150,000 clones, more than 80% of which show up once; roughly 9% is in the top ten. The CDR3 length is 15 residues. Germline lookup yields CDR1 MNHNS and CDR2 SASEGT. The junction had 5 bases not matched to a gene; V was cut back by 2 bases and J by 3 bases. This clonotype was obtained from a woman older than 75 in a cohort sampled during active or convalescent COVID-19. Sequences were obtained from peripheral blood. The chain joins TRBV6-1 to TRBJ2-7; 9 positions agree with TRBD2. For the CDR3, the DNA is TGTGCCAGCAGTGAAAGGACTAGCGTTGTCTACGAGCAGTACTTC. Its translation is CASSERTSVVYEQYF.